This TCR beta chain was identified during a study of CD8 T cells in Susac syndrome (dated 2019 in TCRdb). Concerning the study at large: Repertoire sequencing was used to test whether CD8+ T cell activation and differentiation in Susac syndrome was antigen driven. Beyond this particular receptor, the publication reports: The TCR sequencing and HLA analysis was acknowledged to have included a relatively small number of individuals.

RNA was extracted with the RNeasy kit and about 0.5 to 1 ug was reverse transcribed using random hexamers. The immunoSEQ multiplex PCR assay, which covers 54 Vbeta and 13 Jbeta segments, was used to amplify TCR beta CDR3 regions. PCR amplification bias was corrected by using a synthetic template baseline for primer optimization and computational correction. For the original study's pipeline: Reads were annotated to V, D and J genes per IMGT and analyzed with immunoSEQ Analyzer, keeping only productive sequences. Clonality was computed as one minus Shannon entropy normalized by log2 of the number of productive unique sequences. For each patient and control, public and private clones were evaluated among the 100 most prevalent clones. Susac-specific clones were defined as absent from healthy and MS cohorts, roughly 1,100 published viral clones and other ImmuneACCESS disease sequences. Clones were called with MiXCR by TCRdb after fastp trimmed the public reads at Q25, and only in-frame beta chains were retained. Each CDR3 protein gets just one entry, which takes the most common genes and DNA from the rows behind it. Here the V and J calls rest on TCRdb's processing, not on the authors' analysis. The sample table shows 230,000 or so distinct CDR3 sequences, and around 96% are seen once. The ten biggest clones cover 0.085% to 0.1% of the sample.

Inclusive of the bounding cysteine and phenylalanine, the CDR3 is 11 residues long. Only the CDR3 part of the read is kept: 33 bases, read in frame from the first base. The junction shows trimming of 6 bases on V and 7 bases on J, plus 10 bases between the germline ends. High-throughput TCR beta sequencing profiled peripheral blood CD8+ and CD4+ T cells from healthy donors, Susac syndrome patients and multiple sclerosis patients. The multiple sclerosis controls were treatment-naive patients who had stable or active relapsing-remitting disease and met the revised McDonald criteria. Bulk CD8+ and CD4+ T cells were purified magnetically by negative isolation, whereas CD8+ TEMRA cells were enriched by FACS. Blood was drawn into EDTA tubes, processed within 24 hours, and PBMCs were isolated by density gradient centrifugation. PBMCs destined for TCR sequencing were cryopreserved in liquid nitrogen and later thawed in a 37 °C water bath. The sorted or isolated CD4+, CD8+ and CD8+ TEMRA cells reached a purity of at least 90%.

On this clonotype itself: Its antigen remains undetermined. No base quality values were provided; no much bigger clone lies one nucleotide off.

The sequence links TRBV12-3 or TRBV12-4 to TRBJ2-7; a confident D gene designation cannot be given. This sequence was found in a human donor with multiple sclerosis. The sequencing sample was made of CD4+ T cells from PBMCs. The DNA sequence is TGTGCCAGCAGGGATCAGGTTGAGCAGTACTTC. It translates to CASRDQVEQYF.